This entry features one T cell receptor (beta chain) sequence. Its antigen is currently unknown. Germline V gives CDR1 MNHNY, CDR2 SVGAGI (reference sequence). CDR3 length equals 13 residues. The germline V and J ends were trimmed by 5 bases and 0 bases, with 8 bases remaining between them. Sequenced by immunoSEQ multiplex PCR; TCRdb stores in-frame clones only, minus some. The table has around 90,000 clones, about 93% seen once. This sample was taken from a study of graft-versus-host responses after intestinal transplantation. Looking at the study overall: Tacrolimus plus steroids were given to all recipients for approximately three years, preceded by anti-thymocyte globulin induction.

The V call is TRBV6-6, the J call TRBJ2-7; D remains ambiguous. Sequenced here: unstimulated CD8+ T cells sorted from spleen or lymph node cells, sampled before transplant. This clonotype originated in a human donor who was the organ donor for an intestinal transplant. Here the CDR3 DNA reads TGTGCCAGCAGTCCTGAGAGCTCCTACGAGCAGTACTTC. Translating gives CASSPESSYEQYF.